Listed below are T cell receptor beta chains from one sample, sequenced in a study of beta chain features in type 1 diabetes. The table came from immunoSEQ multiplex PCR; TCRdb's copy has only in-frame clones and leaves some out. This repertoire shows hundreds of thousands of clones, roughly an eighth found once; its top ten account for around 0.015%. The sequencing sample was made of naive CD4+ T cells from blood. The receptors were sampled from a man aged 18 to 29 in good health. The CDR3 runs from the conserved cysteine through the conserved F or W. The D gene is left open where the match is weak. Size is stated for part of the rows, as once, few or many counts, or as a class when the clone is expanded.

CDR3: CAWSALPDQPQHF; DNA: TGTGCCTGGAGTGCCCTCCCAGATCAGCCCCAGCATTTT; J: TRBJ1-5; D: NA; V: TRBV30; size: few
CDR3: CASSPGGDGRAYGYTF; DNA: TGTGCCAGCAGCCCGGGGGGGGACGGCCGGGCCTATGGCTACACCTTC; J: TRBJ1-2; D: NA; V: TRBV7-6; size: NA
CDR3: CASSLVVNEQFF; DNA: TGTGCCAGCAGCTTAGTAGTTAATGAGCAGTTCTTC; J: TRBJ2-1; D: NA; V: TRBV7-8; size: few
CDR3: CASQARAMNTGELFF; DNA: TGTGCCAGCCAAGCGAGGGCGATGAACACCGGGGAGCTGTTTTTT; J: TRBJ2-2; D: NA; V: TRBV6-6; size: NA
CDR3: CASLEQGSYEQYF; DNA: TGTGCCAGCCTTGAACAGGGGTCCTACGAGCAGTACTTC; J: TRBJ2-7; D: TRBD1; V: TRBV27; size: NA
CDR3: CASSQGFSTLAGAETQYF; DNA: TGTGCCAGCAGCCAAGGCTTTTCTACGCTAGCGGGAGCAGAGACCCAGTACTTC; J: TRBJ2-5; D: TRBD2; V: TRBV4-2; size: few
CDR3: CASKEPFGSSELFF; DNA: TGTGCCAGTAAAGAGCCCTTCGGTTCGAGCGAGCTGTTTTTT; J: TRBJ2-2; D: NA; V: TRBV19; size: few
CDR3: CATSREGVFSNTYEQYF; DNA: TGTGCCACCAGCAGGGAAGGGGTATTTTCTAATACCTACGAGCAGTACTTC; J: TRBJ2-7; D: NA; V: TRBV15; size: NA
CDR3: CASSPGGLGTQFF; DNA: TGTGCCAGCTCACCGGGGGGATTAGGGACGCAGTTCTTC; J: TRBJ2-1; D: NA; V: TRBV18; size: few
CDR3: CASSLAGTGNTGELFF; DNA: TGCGCCAGCAGCTTAGCCGGGACAGGCAACACCGGGGAGCTGTTTTTT; J: TRBJ2-2; D: TRBD1; V: TRBV5-1; size: NA